The 2 T cell receptor beta chains below come from one sample, sequenced in a study of OX40 agonist ivuxolimab in advanced cancers. The table came from immunoSEQ multiplex PCR; TCRdb's copy has only in-frame clones and leaves some out. The sample holds fewer than 80,000 clones, about 85% seen once. Sequencing used CD4+ or CD8+ T cells sorted from blood, obtained in a trial of the OX40 agonist ivuxolimab. These receptors came from an adult with an advanced solid tumor such as melanoma, head and neck, liver or kidney cancer.

J is TRBJ2-1 and V is TRBV28; tentatively, D is TRBD2 (5 bases). The V end lost 9 bases, the J end lost 10 bases, and 16 bases lay between the germline ends. The germline V gene has CDR1 MDHEN and CDR2 SYDVKM. The CDR3 totals 12 residues. CDR3 sequence reads: CASGEAVSEQFF. For the CDR3, the DNA is TGTGCCAGTGGTGAAGCGGTCTCGGAGCAGTTCTTC.

The V and J genes are TRBV5-1 and TRBJ1-3; 7 nucleotides agree with TRBD1. CDR3 size: 14 residues. V trimming: 4 bases; J trimming: 3 bases; junction bases outside the gene matches: 4. Germline CDR1 SGHRS, CDR2 YFSETQ. CDR3 residues: CASSDRQGGNTIYF. The CDR3 region has the DNA TGCGCCAGCAGCGACCGACAGGGTGGAAACACCATATATTTT. The entire variable domain, with the rest obtained from reference TRBV5-1 and TRBJ1-3, is as follows: KAGVTQTPRYLIKTRGQQVTLSCSPISGHRSVSWYQQTPGQGLQFLFEYFSETQRNKGNFPGRFSGRQFSNSRSEMNVSTLELGDSALYLCASSDRQGGNTIYFGEGSWLTVV.